The sequence of this TCR beta chain was determined in a study of shared clonotypes between healthy human individuals. Turning to the study itself: Contributing individuals were a couple of females and three males aged 18 to 49.

All donors were Caucasian adults living in Nashville, Tennessee. Tens of millions of PBMCs were counted before genomic DNA extraction. Generated by immunoSEQ multiplex PCR, the TCRdb table keeps only in-frame clones and is missing some. The table includes about 480,000 clones, about four fifths detected once. The CDR3 totals 16 residues. Germline values: CDR1 LGHNA, CDR2 YSLEER. Trimming took 5 bases from V and 2 from J, leaving 17 bases between them. General study results and limits: The sampled material consisted only of blood, and tissue repertoires are likely to differ.

This clone was recorded once. Its antigen remains unidentified. The clonotype was recovered from a woman in her 40s in good health. Some clones in this sample may be carry-over from other donors' samples. Sequencing was carried out using PBMCs. The genes are TRBV4-3 and TRBJ2-3; D possibly corresponds to TRBD2 (6 bases). In DNA, the CDR3 is TGCGCCAGCAGCAAACGACTAGACGCGAACACAGATACGCAGTATTTT. Its translation is CASSKRLDANTDTQYF.